These 10 T cell receptor beta chains were all obtained from the same sample, sequenced in a study of control samples from healthy donors and cancer patients. Assay: immunoSEQ multiplex PCR; the TCRdb copy retains only in-frame clones and omits some. The sample comprises 75,000 to 80,000 clones, around 90% of which are singletons, and roughly a tenth rests with the top ten. Sequencing used PBMCs. These receptors were taken from a woman aged 45-65 years with colorectal cancer.

This clone has only one observation. V is TRBV4-3 and J is TRBJ1-2; 7 nucleotides agree with TRBD1. Germline V gene lookup returns CDR1 LGHNA and CDR2 YSLEER. Trimming removed 4 bases from V and 4 bases from J; junction bases left unmatched: 6. This CDR3 has 14 residues. The CDR3 loop is CASSLEGAGYGYTF. In DNA form, the CDR3 reads TGCGCCAGCAGCCTAGAGGGGGCAGGCTATGGCTACACCTTC.

The chain employs TRBV7-2 and TRBJ1-5; tentative D call: TRBD1 (6 bases). This CDR3 contains 16 residues. The ends were cut back, 3 bases at V and 1 base at J, with 13 bases in the middle. Germline V gene lookup returns CDR1 SGHTA and CDR2 FQGNSA. Here the CDR3 reads CASSFLGGGSNQPQHF. In DNA form, the CDR3 reads TGTGCCAGCAGCTTCTTAGGGGGGGGGAGCAATCAGCCCCAGCATTTT.

The chain joins TRBV6-1 to TRBJ2-3; 8 bases fit TRBD2. CDR3 length: 15 amino acids. The V gene end was trimmed by 2 bases and the J gene end by 5 bases; junction bases not matched to a gene: 6. Germline values: CDR1 MNHNS, CDR2 SASEGT. CDR3 protein: CASSENSGGRDTQYF. CDR3 nucleotide sequence: TGTGCCAGCAGTGAAAACTCGGGGGGGCGAGATACGCAGTATTTT.

The rearrangement links TRBV5-1 to TRBJ2-1; D is perhaps TRBD2 (5 bases). Trimming took off 7 bases at V and 5 bases at J, with 16 bases between the two ends. The CDR3 totals 14 residues. In germline, CDR1 is SGHRS, CDR2 YFSETQ. CDR3 region: CASRGVLGDNEQFF. As DNA, the CDR3 is TGCGCCAGCCGGGGTGTCCTCGGGGACAATGAGCAGTTCTTC.

The genes are TRBV7-8 and TRBJ1-3; possibly TRBD1 for D (6 bases). There are 14 residues in the CDR3. V lost 5 bases to trimming and J lost 3 bases, with 11 bases between them. The germline V gene has CDR1 SGHVS and CDR2 FQNEAQ. Here the CDR3 DNA reads TGTGCCAGCAGCCTTCCAGGGGATGGAAACACCATATATTTT. Translation: CASSLPGDGNTIYF.

The chain employs TRBV11-1 and TRBJ1-2; D not resolved. V shed 5 bases and J shed 5 bases, with 9 bases lying between them. Germline CDR1 is SGHAT and CDR2 is FQDESV (reference sequence). This CDR3 spans 12 amino acids. CDR3 sequence reads: CASSPGRYGYTF. CDR3 nucleotides: TGTGCCAGCAGCCCCGGACGGTATGGCTACACCTTC. The complete variable domain, with remaining parts taken from reference TRBV11-1 and TRBJ1-2, reads EAEVAQSPRYKITEKSQAVAFWCDPISGHATLYWYRQILGQGPELLVQFQDESVVDDSQLPKDRFSAERLKGVDSTLKIQPAELGDSAMYLCASSPGRYGYTFGSGTRLTVV.

The gene calls are TRBV5-1 and TRBJ2-1; D ambiguous. The CDR3 extends over 14 amino acids. The ends were cut back, 2 bases at V and 4 bases at J, with 10 bases in the middle. The V gene's germline CDR1 is SGHRS and CDR2 YFSETQ. The CDR3: CASSFDSAYNEQFF. The DNA of the CDR3 is TGCGCCAGCAGCTTTGACTCTGCGTACAATGAGCAGTTCTTC.

The V call is TRBV4-3, the J call TRBJ1-2, with D perhaps matching TRBD1 (5 bases). Trimming removed 0 bases at V and 4 bases at J, with 9 bases between. Germline CDR1 LGHNA, CDR2 YSLEER. This CDR3 region has 14 residues. CDR3 amino acids: CASSQERGRYGYTF. DNA for the CDR3: TGCGCCAGCAGCCAAGAGAGGGGACGCTATGGCTACACCTTC.

V gene TRBV20-1 combines with J gene TRBJ1-2; D call uncertain. V lost 5 bases, J lost 6 bases, and 7 bases lay in between. Looked up from germline, CDR1 is DFQATT and CDR2 is SNEGSKA (reference sequence). This CDR3 has 10 residues. The chain's CDR3 is CSAAENGYTF. CDR3 bases: TGCAGTGCTGCAGAGAATGGCTACACCTTC.

The rearrangement links TRBV10-3 to TRBJ2-2; 7 nucleotides match TRBD1. The germline gives CDR1 ENHRY, CDR2 SYGVKD. This CDR3 is built from 15 residues. V shed 7 bases, J shed 4 bases, and the junction held 9 bases outside the gene matches. Here the CDR3 DNA reads TGTGCCATCATGAGGGGATCAGGGGGCACCGGGGAGCTGTTTTTT. Protein sequence: CAIMRGSGGTGELFF.